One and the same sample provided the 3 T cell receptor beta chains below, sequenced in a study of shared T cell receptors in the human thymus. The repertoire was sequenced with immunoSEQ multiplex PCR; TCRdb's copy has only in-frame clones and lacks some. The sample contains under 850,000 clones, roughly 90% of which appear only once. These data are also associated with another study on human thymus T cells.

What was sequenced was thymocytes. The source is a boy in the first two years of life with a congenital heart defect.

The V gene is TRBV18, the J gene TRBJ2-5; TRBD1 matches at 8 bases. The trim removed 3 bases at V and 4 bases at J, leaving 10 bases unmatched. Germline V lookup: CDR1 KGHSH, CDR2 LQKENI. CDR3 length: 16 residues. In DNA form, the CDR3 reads TGTGCCAGCTCACCGGACAGGGTCGCCAGGGGAGAGACCCAGTACTTC. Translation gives CASSPDRVARGETQYF.

The CDR3 spells CASSFGREGPYEQYF. In DNA, the CDR3 is TGTGCCAGCAGCTTCGGGCGGGAGGGCCCGTACGAGCAGTACTTC. The rearrangement uses TRBV7-9 and TRBJ2-7; 9 bases align to TRBD2. The CDR3 extends over 15 amino acids. The ends lost 3 bases at V and 4 bases at J; junction bases unmatched: 7. CDR1 and CDR2 from the germline V gene are SEHNR and FQNEAQ (reference sequence).

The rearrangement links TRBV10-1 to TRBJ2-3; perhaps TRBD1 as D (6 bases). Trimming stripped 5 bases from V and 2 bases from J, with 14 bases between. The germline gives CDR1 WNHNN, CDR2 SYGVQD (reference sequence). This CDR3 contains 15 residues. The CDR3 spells CASSQRGQHTDTQYF. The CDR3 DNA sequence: TGCGCCAGCAGTCAGAGGGGACAACACACAGATACGCAGTATTTT.